Listed below are T cell receptor beta chains from one sample, sequenced in a study of response to subunit inactivated influenza vaccine. From the RT-PCR reads, TCRdb called clonotypes with MiXCR, one entry per CDR3 protein. Of 290,000 or so distinct CDR3 sequences in the sample, approximately 21% were seen once. This sample comprised PBMCs from blood, obtained about 19 months after vaccination. Receptors originate from a man aged 45-69 years who received an inactivated influenza vaccine. The CDR3 runs from the conserved cysteine through the conserved F or W. A D gene is named only where the DNA matches it firmly.

TRBV28	TRBJ2-3	-	CASSPGVPGTDTQYF
TRBV20-1	TRBJ2-1	-	CSAREEAHRRSYNEQFF
TRBV6-2/TRBV6-3	TRBJ1-2	-	CASRSRVGYTF
TRBV20-1	TRBJ2-2	TRBD2	CSARDVGGSLTGELFF
TRBV20-1	TRBJ1-1	-	CSARKPGHKLNTEAFF
TRBV7-2	TRBJ2-2	-	CASSLAFGELFF
TRBV7-8	TRBJ2-7	-	CASSSPLVPEQYF
TRBV29-1	TRBJ1-2	-	CSVEGLGGYTF
TRBV29-1	TRBJ1-1	-	CSVVGQNTEAFF
TRBV21-1	TRBJ2-2	-	CASPMGSRDRSGELFF
TRBV10-2	TRBJ1-6	-	CASSEIGRTYNSPLHF
TRBV11-2	TRBJ2-5	TRBD1	CASSVSGGTIQETQYF
TRBV7-9	TRBJ1-6	-	CASRYGTEGNSPLHF
TRBV12-3/TRBV12-4	TRBJ2-1	TRBD1	CASSRTGTNEQFF
TRBV7-2	TRBJ1-2	-	CASSPSVGRSYGYTF
TRBV12-3/TRBV12-4	TRBJ2-1	TRBD2	CASSAPGLAGASEQFF
TRBV4-3	TRBJ1-1	-	CASSLGGVTFGTEAFF
TRBV20-1	TRBJ1-2	TRBD1	CSASPGQGGYGYTF
TRBV9	TRBJ1-6	TRBD1	CASSDGYRGRGSPLHF
TRBV3-1	TRBJ2-7	-	CASSQRGLYDQYF
TRBV18	TRBJ2-1	TRBD2	CASSGNPYNEQFF
TRBV27	TRBJ1-2	-	CASSRAGRDNGYTF
TRBV25-1	TRBJ2-7	-	CARRPGRTYEQYF
TRBV12-3/TRBV12-4	TRBJ2-7	-	CASSFTSYEQYF
TRBV4-1	TRBJ2-1	-	CASSQDSTWGNEQFF
TRBV7-2	TRBJ1-1	-	CASSLRAQAEAFF
TRBV12-3/TRBV12-4	TRBJ1-3	TRBD1	CASSIGDRVRNTIYF
TRBV6-1	TRBJ1-6	-	CASKLGAYLETSPLHF
TRBV4-2	TRBJ1-2	-	CASSPSDGPNYGYTF
TRBV12-3/TRBV12-4	TRBJ1-5	-	CASSDSNQPQHF
TRBV10-3	TRBJ1-5	-	CAISPDKNQPQHF
TRBV20-1	TRBJ1-5	-	CSATLGQGENQPQHF
TRBV7-2	TRBJ2-2	-	CASSYGVAGELFF
TRBV6-2/TRBV6-3	TRBJ2-1	TRBD2	CASSYSLWPSGVRAHEQFF
TRBV11-2	TRBJ2-3	TRBD1	CASSVDRGGTDTQYF
TRBV4-3	TRBJ1-6	-	CASSQEAGKGSPLHF
TRBV5-4	TRBJ2-5	-	CASSFTGLETQYF
TRBV10-3	TRBJ2-1	TRBD1	CAISEIRTGEDNEQFF
TRBV20-1	TRBJ2-7	TRBD1	CSAGDRTAYEQYF
TRBV12-3/TRBV12-4	TRBJ1-1	-	CASSLRLVNTEAFF
TRBV27	TRBJ1-1	-	CASSLRVSNTEAFF
TRBV7-2	TRBJ2-7	-	CASSLTDFHEQYF
TRBV5-1	TRBJ1-2	-	CASSFAGENYGYTF
TRBV20-1	TRBJ2-1	-	CSARAPLAGDEQFF
TRBV20-1	TRBJ2-7	-	CSARDVREPYEQYF
TRBV20-1	TRBJ2-1	-	CSARVVGSYNEQFF